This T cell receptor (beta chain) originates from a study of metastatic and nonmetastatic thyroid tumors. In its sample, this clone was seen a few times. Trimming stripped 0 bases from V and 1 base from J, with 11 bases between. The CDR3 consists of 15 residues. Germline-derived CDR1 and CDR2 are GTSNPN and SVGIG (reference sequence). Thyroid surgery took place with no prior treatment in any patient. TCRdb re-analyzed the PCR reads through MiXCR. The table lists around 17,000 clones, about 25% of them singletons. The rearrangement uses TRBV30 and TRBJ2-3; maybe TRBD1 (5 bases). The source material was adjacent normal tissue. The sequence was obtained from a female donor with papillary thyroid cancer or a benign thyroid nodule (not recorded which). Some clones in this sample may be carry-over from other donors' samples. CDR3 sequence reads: CAWSVLGHRTDTQYF. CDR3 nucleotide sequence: TGTGCCTGGAGTGTATTAGGACATCGCACAGATACGCAGTATTTT.